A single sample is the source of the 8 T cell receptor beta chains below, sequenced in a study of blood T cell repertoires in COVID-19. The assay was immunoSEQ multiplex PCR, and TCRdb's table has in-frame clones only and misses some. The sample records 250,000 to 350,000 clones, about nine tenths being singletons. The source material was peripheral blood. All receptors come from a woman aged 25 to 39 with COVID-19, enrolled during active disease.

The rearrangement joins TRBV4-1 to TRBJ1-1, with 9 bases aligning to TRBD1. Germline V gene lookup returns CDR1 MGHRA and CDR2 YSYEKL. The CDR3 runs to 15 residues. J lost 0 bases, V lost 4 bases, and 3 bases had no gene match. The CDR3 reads CASSRGQGMNTEAFF. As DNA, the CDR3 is TGCGCCAGCAGCCGGGGACAGGGAATGAACACTGAAGCTTTCTTT.

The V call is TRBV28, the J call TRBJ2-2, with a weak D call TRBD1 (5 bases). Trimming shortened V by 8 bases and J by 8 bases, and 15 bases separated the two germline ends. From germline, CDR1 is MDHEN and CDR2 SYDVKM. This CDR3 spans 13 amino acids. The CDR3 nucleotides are TGTGCCAGCCGTAAAACAGGAGCGGGGGAGCTGTTTTTT. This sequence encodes CASRKTGAGELFF.

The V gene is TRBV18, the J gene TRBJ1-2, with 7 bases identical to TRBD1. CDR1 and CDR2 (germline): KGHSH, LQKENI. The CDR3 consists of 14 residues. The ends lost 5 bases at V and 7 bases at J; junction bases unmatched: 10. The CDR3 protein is CASSSSVGGPGYTF. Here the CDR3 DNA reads TGTGCCAGCTCATCCAGCGTAGGGGGCCCTGGCTACACCTTC.

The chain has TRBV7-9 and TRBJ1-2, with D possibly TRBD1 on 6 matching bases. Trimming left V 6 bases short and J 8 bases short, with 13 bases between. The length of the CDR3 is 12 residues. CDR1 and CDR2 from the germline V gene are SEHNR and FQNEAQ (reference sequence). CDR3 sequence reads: CASSPGGLGYTF. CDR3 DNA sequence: TGTGCCAGCAGTCCCGGGGGGCTGGGCTACACCTTC.

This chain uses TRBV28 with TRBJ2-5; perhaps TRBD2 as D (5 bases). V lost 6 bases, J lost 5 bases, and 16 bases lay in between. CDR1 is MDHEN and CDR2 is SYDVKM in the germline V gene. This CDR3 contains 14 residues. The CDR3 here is CASSQVNERETQYF. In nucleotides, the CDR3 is TGTGCCAGCAGCCAAGTGAACGAGCGGGAGACCCAGTACTTC.

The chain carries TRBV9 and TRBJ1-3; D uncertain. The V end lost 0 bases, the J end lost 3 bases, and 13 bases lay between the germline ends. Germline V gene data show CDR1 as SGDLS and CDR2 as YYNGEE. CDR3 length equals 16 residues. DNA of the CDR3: TGTGCCAGCAGCGTAGATGAGGGTGTCTTTGGAAACACCATATATTTT. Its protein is CASSVDEGVFGNTIYF.

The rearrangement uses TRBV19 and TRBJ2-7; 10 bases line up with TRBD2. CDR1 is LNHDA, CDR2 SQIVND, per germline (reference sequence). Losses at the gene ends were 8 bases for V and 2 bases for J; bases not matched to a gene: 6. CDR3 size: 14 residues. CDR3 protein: CASSPGLATYEQYF. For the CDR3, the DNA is TGTGCCAGTTCCCCGGGACTAGCGACCTACGAGCAGTACTTC.

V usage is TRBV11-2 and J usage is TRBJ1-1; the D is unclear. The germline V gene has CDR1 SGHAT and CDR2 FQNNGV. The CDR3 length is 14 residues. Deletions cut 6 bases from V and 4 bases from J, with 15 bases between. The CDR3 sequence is CASSVVFRGTEAFF. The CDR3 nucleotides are TGTGCCAGCAGTGTCGTCTTTCGGGGCACTGAAGCTTTCTTT.